This T cell receptor beta chain emerged from a study of blood T cell repertoires in COVID-19. Trimming cost V 1 base and J 0 bases; bases outside gene matches: 6. The CDR3 spans 16 residues. Germline V gives CDR1 SGHKS, CDR2 YYEKEE (reference sequence). In the original analysis: Estimation of nucleated cell counts was performed using reference gene primer amplification. The assay was immunoSEQ multiplex PCR, and TCRdb's table has in-frame clones only and misses some. Clonal size and the V and J genes are those of that table, whereas D and trimming came from the DNA. Among approximately 390,000 clones, more than 70% were seen once, and the ten largest hold about 2.5%.

Sequenced: peripheral blood. The sequence was collected from a woman aged 60 to 75 with COVID-19, enrolled during active disease. The rearrangement joins TRBV5-5 to TRBJ1-2; 7 bases are shared with TRBD1. CDR3 coding DNA: TGTGCCAGCAGCTTGTTTGGACAGGTCTCTAACTATGGCTACACCTTC. Its protein product is CASSLFGQVSNYGYTF.